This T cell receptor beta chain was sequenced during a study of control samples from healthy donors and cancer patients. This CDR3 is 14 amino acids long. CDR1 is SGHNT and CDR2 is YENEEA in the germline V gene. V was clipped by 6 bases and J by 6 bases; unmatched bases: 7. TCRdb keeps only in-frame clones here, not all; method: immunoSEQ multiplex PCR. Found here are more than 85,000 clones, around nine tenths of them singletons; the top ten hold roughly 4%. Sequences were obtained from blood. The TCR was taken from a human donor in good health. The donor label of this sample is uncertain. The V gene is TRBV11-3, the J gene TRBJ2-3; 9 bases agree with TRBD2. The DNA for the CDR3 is TGTGCCAGCAGTCTCAGCGGGGGGATGGATACGCAGTATTTT. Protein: CASSLSGGMDTQYF.